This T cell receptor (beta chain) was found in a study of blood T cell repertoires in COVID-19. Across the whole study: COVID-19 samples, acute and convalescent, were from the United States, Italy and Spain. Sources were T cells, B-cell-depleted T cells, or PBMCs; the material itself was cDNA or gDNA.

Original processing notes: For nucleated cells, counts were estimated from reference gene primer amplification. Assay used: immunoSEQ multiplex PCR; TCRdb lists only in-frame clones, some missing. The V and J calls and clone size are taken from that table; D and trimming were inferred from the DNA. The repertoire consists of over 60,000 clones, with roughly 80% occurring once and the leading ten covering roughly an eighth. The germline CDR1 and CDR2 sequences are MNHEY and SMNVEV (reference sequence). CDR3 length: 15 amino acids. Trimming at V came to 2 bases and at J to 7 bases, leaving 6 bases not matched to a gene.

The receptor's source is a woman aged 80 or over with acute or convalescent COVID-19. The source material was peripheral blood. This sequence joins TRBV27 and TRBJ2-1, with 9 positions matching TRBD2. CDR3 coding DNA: TGTGCCAGCAGTTTAGCGGGAGGGCCTCGTAATGAGCAGTTCTTC. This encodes CASSLAGGPRNEQFF.